This is a list of T cell receptor beta chains from one sample in a study of shared clonotypes between healthy human individuals. Sequencing was performed with immunoSEQ multiplex PCR; in TCRdb, only in-frame clones are kept and a portion is missing. This sample has about 2.1 million clones, with 80% to 95% found just once. Sequenced: naive CD8+ T cells from PBMCs. These receptors originate from a man aged 18-30 years in good health. Some clones in this sample may be carry-over from other donors' samples. CDR3s include the opening cysteine and the closing phenylalanine or tryptophan. Each record gives: clone size, J gene, V gene, D gene, CDR3 protein, CDR3 DNA. D genes are given only for firm matches. Clone size, where shown, is once, few, many, or a class for clones that have expanded.

. | TRBJ2-3 | TRBV29-1 | TRBD2 | CSVEEGTSGRIDTQYF | TGCAGCGTTGAAGAAGGGACTAGCGGGAGGATAGATACGCAGTATTTT
. | TRBJ2-1 | TRBV10-1 | . | CASSESSGPRYNEQFF | TGCGCCAGCAGTGAGTCGTCTGGCCCACGCTACAATGAGCAGTTCTTC
. | TRBJ1-1 | TRBV27 | . | CASSLLGATEAFF | TGTGCCAGCAGTTTGTTGGGGGCCACTGAAGCTTTCTTT
. | TRBJ1-2 | TRBV28 | . | CASSPTRGWNYGYTF | TGTGCCAGCAGTCCTACCAGGGGCTGGAACTATGGCTACACCTTC
. | TRBJ2-5 | TRBV7-2 | . | CASSFPEETQYF | TGTGCCAGCAGCTTTCCGGAAGAGACCCAGTACTTC
. | TRBJ2-4 | TRBV5-1 | . | CASSPGGGGGKNIQYF | TGCGCCAGCAGCCCCGGAGGGGGAGGGGGCAAAAACATTCAGTACTTC
. | TRBJ2-7 | TRBV6-1 | . | CASRMPNEQYF | TGTGCCAGTAGGATGCCCAACGAGCAGTACTTC
. | TRBJ2-2 | TRBV27 | . | CASSLRGLGNTGELFF | TGTGCCAGCAGTTTAAGGGGCCTGGGGAACACCGGGGAGCTGTTTTTT
. | TRBJ2-7 | TRBV14 | TRBD1 | CASSRKRGQPPDEQYF | TGTGCCAGCAGCCGAAAAAGGGGACAGCCTCCCGACGAGCAGTACTTC
. | TRBJ1-1 | TRBV5-1 | . | CASSLDRAGGTEAFF | TGCGCCAGCAGCTTGGACAGGGCCGGGGGCACTGAAGCTTTCTTT
. | TRBJ2-1 | TRBV9 | . | CASSVGQDNEQFF | TGTGCCAGCAGCGTAGGACAGGACAATGAGCAGTTCTTC
. | TRBJ1-5 | TRBV27 | TRBD1 | CASSHLTGGLFQPQHF | TGTGCCAGCAGTCACCTGACAGGGGGCTTGTTTCAGCCCCAGCATTTT
. | TRBJ2-1 | TRBV19 | . | CASSIIAGDYNEQFF | TGTGCCAGTAGTATCATCGCGGGTGATTACAATGAGCAGTTCTTC
. | TRBJ2-7 | TRBV27 | . | CASSLGAPGGRWEQYF | TGTGCCAGCAGTTTGGGGGCGCCCGGGGGCCGTTGGGAGCAGTACTTC
once | TRBJ2-7 | TRBV6-4 | . | CASSEGGATYEQYF | TGTGCCAGCAGTGAGGGGGGGGCAACCTACGAGCAGTACTTC
. | TRBJ1-3 | TRBV5-6 | . | CASRTDASGNTIYF | TGTGCCAGCAGAACGGATGCCTCTGGAAACACCATATATTTT
. | TRBJ1-5 | TRBV23-1 | . | CASSQRGNQPQHF | TGCGCCAGCAGTCAAAGAGGGAATCAGCCCCAGCATTTT
. | TRBJ2-7 | TRBV5-8 | TRBD1 | CASTRQYGTGWNEQYF | TGTGCCAGCACCCGTCAGTACGGGACAGGGTGGAACGAGCAGTACTTC
. | TRBJ1-1 | TRBV28 | TRBD1 | CASSFPVHRGLYKAEAFF | TGTGCCAGCAGTTTCCCCGTTCATAGGGGGCTTTACAAGGCTGAAGCTTTCTTT
. | TRBJ2-2 | TRBV9 | . | CASSQSLPVVQINTGELFF | TGTGCCAGCAGCCAAAGCCTTCCCGTTGTACAGATAAACACCGGGGAGCTGTTTTTT
. | TRBJ1-1 | TRBV7-6 | . | CASSFRPGIAEAFF | TGTGCCAGCAGCTTTCGCCCCGGGATCGCTGAAGCTTTCTTT
. | TRBJ2-7 | TRBV19 | TRBD1 | CASSGDRGRTYEQYF | TGTGCCAGTAGTGGTGACAGGGGGAGAACCTACGAGCAGTACTTC
. | TRBJ2-3 | TRBV4-1 | . | CASSQGPTDTQYF | TGCGCCAGCAGCCAAGGACCCACAGATACGCAGTATTTT
. | TRBJ1-4 | TRBV7-9 | TRBD1 | CASSLATGGTNEKLFF | TGTGCCAGCAGCTTAGCGACAGGGGGCACTAATGAAAAACTGTTTTTT
. | TRBJ2-7 | TRBV19 | . | CASSILNFRDEQYF | TGTGCCAGTAGTATACTGAACTTCCGGGACGAGCAGTACTTC
. | TRBJ1-3 | TRBV11-2 | . | CASSSTTSGNTIYF | TGTGCCAGCAGCTCAACCACCTCTGGAAACACCATATATTTT
once | TRBJ2-1 | TRBV29-1 | TRBD2 | CSGLAGVGQFF | TGCAGCGGACTAGCGGGAGTAGGTCAGTTCTTC
. | TRBJ2-3 | TRBV15 | TRBD2 | CATSRDPSGRTDTQYF | TGTGCCACCAGCAGAGATCCTAGCGGGCGCACAGATACGCAGTATTTT
. | TRBJ2-1 | TRBV6-5 | TRBD1 | CASSTGQEYNEQFF | TGTGCCAGCAGTACCGGACAGGAATACAATGAGCAGTTCTTC
. | TRBJ2-2 | TRBV4-1 | TRBD1 | CASSQDTRDSANTGELFF | TGCGCCAGCAGCCAAGATACAAGGGACAGCGCGAACACCGGGGAGCTGTTTTTT
. | TRBJ2-7 | TRBV6-5 | . | CASSYGGPNSYEQYF | TGTGCCAGCAGTTACGGAGGGCCAAATTCCTACGAGCAGTACTTC
. | TRBJ2-7 | TRBV19 | . | CASSDSYYEQYF | TGTGCCAGTAGTGACAGCTACTACGAGCAGTACTTC
once | TRBJ2-1 | TRBV7-8 | TRBD2 | CASSPASGRGYYNEQFF | TGTGCCAGCAGCCCAGCGAGCGGGAGGGGATACTACAATGAGCAGTTCTTC
. | TRBJ2-5 | TRBV27 | TRBD2 | CASSPTLAGGQETQYF | TGTGCCAGCAGTCCAACACTAGCGGGAGGGCAAGAGACCCAGTACTTC
. | TRBJ2-7 | TRBV19 | TRBD2 | CASSLGLGSYEQYF | TGTGCCAGTAGCCTGGGACTAGGCTCCTACGAGCAGTACTTC
. | TRBJ2-5 | TRBV11-2 | TRBD1 | CASSFGQGGWKETQYF | TGTGCCAGCAGCTTCGGACAGGGTGGGTGGAAAGAGACCCAGTACTTC
. | TRBJ2-1 | TRBV6-4 | . | CASPDSGSTGVYEQFF | TGTGCCAGCCCCGACTCGGGGTCAACCGGGGTCTATGAGCAGTTCTTC
. | TRBJ2-2 | TRBV5-6 | . | CASSFLGHLTGELFF | TGTGCCAGCAGCTTTCTGGGACATCTAACCGGGGAGCTGTTTTTT
. | TRBJ2-1 | TRBV7-2 | . | CASSTHPSSYNEQFF | TGTGCCAGCAGCACCCACCCGAGCTCCTACAATGAGCAGTTCTTC
few | TRBJ1-2 | TRBV6-1 | . | CASSDTRRDGYTF | TGTGCCAGCAGTGACACCAGAAGGGACGGCTACACCTTC